This entry lists 21 T cell receptor beta chains sequenced from one sample in a study of chemoradiotherapy in HPV16-positive cancers. The protocol was immunoSEQ multiplex PCR, while the TCRdb copy is restricted to in-frame clones and leaves out a portion. The sample includes about 27,000 clones, 93% of them seen just once. This specimen consisted of blood, obtained from a patient who underwent chemoradiotherapy. Receptors were obtained from a human donor with HPV-associated anogenital cancer.

This clone is a singleton in its sample. CDR3 bases: TGCAGCGTCACGACAGGGCTCTCCTACGAGCAGTACTTC. This codes for CSVTTGLSYEQYF. The chain couples TRBV29-1 to TRBJ2-7, with 7 nucleotides matching TRBD1. V lost 6 bases, J lost 0 bases, and 5 bases stayed unmatched. The germline V gene encodes CDR1 SQVTM and CDR2 ANQGSEA. This CDR3 region has 13 residues.

The chain employs TRBV5-1 and TRBJ2-1; a possible D gene is TRBD2 (5 bases). Trimming removed 0 bases from V and 1 base from J, with 11 bases in between. This CDR3 region has 16 residues. Germline V CDR1 and CDR2: SGHRS, YFSETQ. The CDR3 DNA reads as TGCGCCAGCAGCTTGGGGCACCGGACTTCCTACAATGAGCAGTTCTTC. Residues: CASSLGHRTSYNEQFF. The entire variable domain, with the rest obtained from reference TRBV5-1 and TRBJ2-1, is as follows: KAGVTQTPRYLIKTRGQQVTLSCSPISGHRSVSWYQQTPGQGLQFLFEYFSETQRNKGNFPGRFSGRQFSNSRSEMNVSTLELGDSALYLCASSLGHRTSYNEQFFGPGTRLTVL.

This chain links TRBV11-2 with TRBJ2-7, with 12 bases fitting TRBD2. CDR1 is SGHAT and CDR2 is FQNNGV in the germline V gene. The V segment lost 5 bases and the J segment 12 bases; nucleotides outside the gene matches: 11. The CDR3 totals 14 residues. CDR3 in amino acids: CASSPRTSGDPVYF. The CDR3 DNA sequence: TGTGCCAGCAGCCCTCGGACTAGCGGGGATCCGGTGTACTTC.

V usage is TRBV4-2 and J usage is TRBJ2-1; 8 positions agree with TRBD1. Germline trimming cut 2 bases from V and 2 bases from J; bases unmatched to any gene: 5. The CDR3 consists of 16 residues. CDR1 and CDR2 from the germline V gene are LGHNA and YNFKEQ. The CDR3 DNA follows: TGTGCCAGCAGCCAACCTCTGGACAGGGCCTACAATGAGCAGTTCTTC. Its protein product is CASSQPLDRAYNEQFF.

The chain employs TRBV5-6 and TRBJ2-1; 10 bases agree with TRBD2. CDR3 length: 16 residues. Trimming cost V 3 bases and J 9 bases; bases outside gene matches: 12. Germline V CDR1 and CDR2: SGHDT, YYEEEE. The CDR3 loop is CASSWGGAGGPGEQFF. The CDR3 DNA reads TGTGCCAGCAGCTGGGGAGGAGCGGGGGGGCCGGGTGAGCAGTTCTTC.

The rearrangement joins TRBV2 to TRBJ2-3; TRBD1 agrees at 7 bases. V trimming: 0 bases; J trimming: 2 bases; junction bases outside the gene matches: 8. CDR3 size: 17 residues. The germline CDR1 and CDR2 sequences are SNHLY and FYNNEI. The CDR3 DNA follows: TGTGCCAGCAGTGAAGCGGGGGACAGCTTAATCACAGATACGCAGTATTTT. Residues: CASSEAGDSLITDTQYF.

The J gene is TRBJ1-2, the V gene TRBV29-1; 10 bases fit TRBD1. CDR3 length: 11 amino acids. The trim removed 4 bases at V and 10 bases at J, leaving 3 bases unmatched. Germline V lookup: CDR1 SQVTM, CDR2 ANQGSEA. CDR3 sequence (DNA): TGCAGCGTTGGACAGGGGGCCGACTACACCTTC. Translating gives CSVGQGADYTF.

The chain recombines TRBV9 with TRBJ2-6, with D tentatively TRBD1 or TRBD2 (5 bases each). This CDR3 spans 16 amino acids. Trimming removed 6 bases from V and 2 bases from J, with 15 bases in between. CDR1 and CDR2 from the germline V gene are SGDLS and YYNGEE. CDR3 in amino acids: CASTLGMGAGANVLTF. The CDR3 DNA sequence: TGTGCCAGCACCTTAGGGATGGGGGCTGGGGCCAACGTCCTGACTTTC.

The chain recombines TRBV18 with TRBJ1-2; D possibly corresponds to TRBD1 (6 bases). This CDR3 has 13 amino acids. V shed 4 bases and J shed 8 bases, with 14 bases lying between them. The germline gives CDR1 KGHSH, CDR2 LQKENI. The DNA of the CDR3 is TGTGCCAGCTCACAGGACAGCCTAAGAGGCTACACCTTC. Translated, it gives CASSQDSLRGYTF.

CDR3 sequence reads: CARIWPSGSDGRALEQYF. Written as DNA, the CDR3 is TGTGCCAGGATTTGGCCGAGCGGGAGCGACGGGAGGGCCCTCGAGCAGTACTTC. The V and J genes are TRBV6-4 and TRBJ2-7; 8 nucleotides line up with TRBD2. The germline V gene encodes CDR1 MRHNA and CDR2 SNTAGT. CDR3 length: 18 residues. V was clipped by 9 bases and J by 6 bases; unmatched bases: 25.

CDR3 sequence: CASSEYVGAQQYF. The CDR3 coding sequence is TGTGCCAGCAGTGAATATGTCGGGGCACAGCAGTACTTC. This chain joins TRBV25-1 and TRBJ2-7; TRBD1 or TRBD2 may be the D gene (5 bases each). The CDR3 consists of 13 residues. Germline V gene lookup returns CDR1 MGHDK and CDR2 SYGVNS. V dropped 0 bases and J dropped 8 bases, with 11 bases sitting between them.

This clone has only one observation. The gene calls are TRBV27 and TRBJ2-5; possible D gene TRBD2, 5 bases. With the DNA end fitting TRBJ2-7 better, the J assignment may be wrong. CDR3 size: 13 residues. Germline V gives CDR1 MNHEY, CDR2 SMNVEV (reference sequence). CDR3 residues: CASSTGSSYEQYF. In DNA, the CDR3 is TGTGCCAGCAGTACTGGGAGCTCCTACGAGCAGTACTTC.

The sample holds one count of this clone. The chain is built from TRBV27 and TRBJ2-7, with D possibly being TRBD1 or TRBD2 (5 bases each). Deletions cut 0 bases from V and 4 bases from J, with 10 bases between. The CDR3 has 14 residues. Germline CDR1 is MNHEY and CDR2 is SMNVEV (reference sequence). The CDR3 region is CASSLSRGPYEQYF. The CDR3, as DNA: TGTGCCAGCAGTTTATCTCGGGGCCCGTACGAGCAGTACTTC.

CDR3 loop: CASSLALDNYEQYF. DNA of the CDR3: TGTGCCAGCAGCTTAGCGTTGGACAACTACGAGCAGTACTTC. The J gene is TRBJ2-7, the V gene TRBV7-2, with a weak D call TRBD1 (5 bases). The ends were cut back, 0 bases at V and 3 bases at J, with 9 bases in the middle. CDR3 length: 14 residues. Germline V gene data show CDR1 as SGHTA and CDR2 as FQGNSA.

The J gene is TRBJ2-3, the V gene TRBV6-1; D remains ambiguous. Germline lookup yields CDR1 MNHNS and CDR2 SASEGT. The V end was cut by 0 bases, the J end by 1 base, with 5 bases between. The CDR3 totals 14 residues. In DNA, the CDR3 is TGTGCCAGCAGTGAAGCTGGCGGCACAGATACGCAGTATTTT. Its translation: CASSEAGGTDTQYF.

CDR3 protein: CASSRLTEAFF. The CDR3, as DNA: TGTGCCAGCAGTCGCCTCACTGAAGCTTTCTTT. V is TRBV6-5 and J is TRBJ1-1; D gene ambiguous. The ends were cut back, 5 bases at V and 4 bases at J, with 5 bases in the middle. The CDR3 extends over 11 amino acids. Germline V gives CDR1 MNHEY, CDR2 SVGAGI.

The chain couples TRBV7-2 to TRBJ1-2, with D maybe TRBD1 (6 bases). Germline CDR1 reads SGHTA; CDR2 reads FQGNSA. The CDR3 sequence is 16 residues long. V lost 1 base and J lost 0, with 12 bases in between. The CDR3 loop is CASSLETGITNYGYTF. Here the CDR3 DNA reads TGTGCCAGCAGCTTAGAAACAGGGATAACTAACTATGGCTACACCTTC. Supplemented by reference TRBV7-2 and TRBJ1-2, the full variable domain reads GAGVSQSPSNKVTEKGKDVELRCDPISGHTALYWYRQSLGQGLEFLIYFQGNSAPDKSGLPSDRFSAERTGGSVSTLTIQRTQQEDSAVYLCASSLETGITNYGYTFGSGTRLTVV.

Concerning this clone: The sample contains more than one DNA sequence encoding this CDR3. The chain uses TRBV27 and TRBJ2-7, with 9 bases aligning to TRBD2. Germline values: CDR1 MNHEY, CDR2 SMNVEV (reference sequence). The J segment lost 7 bases and the V segment lost 5 bases, leaving 6 bases of the junction unmatched. This CDR3 spans 13 amino acids. The CDR3 nucleotides read TGTGCCAGCAGTCCCACTCTAGCGGGAGAGCAGTACTTC. Translation: CASSPTLAGEQYF.

The chain combines TRBV7-2 with TRBJ2-7, with 9 bases that match TRBD1. The CDR3 length is 19 residues. In germline, CDR1 is SGHTA, CDR2 FQGNSA. Trimming removed 5 bases from V and 3 bases from J; junction bases left unmatched: 20. CDR3 protein: CASSRIIGGQGFFRYEQYF. DNA for the CDR3: TGTGCCAGCAGCCGTATTATAGGGGGACAGGGTTTTTTCCGCTACGAGCAGTACTTC.

The V and J genes are TRBV19 and TRBJ2-1; 8 positions match TRBD1. Looked up from germline, CDR1 is LNHDA and CDR2 is SQIVND (reference sequence). The CDR3 is 16 amino acids. V dropped 5 bases and J dropped 4; count of bases not matched to a gene: 10. Here the CDR3 DNA reads TGTGCCAGTAGTGTAAATACAGGGGGGCCATACAATGAGCAGTTCTTC. Amino acid sequence: CASSVNTGGPYNEQFF.

The CDR3 DNA follows: TGTGCCAGCAGCCCCCGGACAGTATCTACCGGGGAGCTGTTTTTT. This gives the protein CASSPRTVSTGELFF. The genes are TRBV7-9 and TRBJ2-2; tentative D call: TRBD1 (6 bases). The CDR3 sequence is 15 residues long. Trimming shortened V by 5 bases and J by 5 bases, and 15 bases separated the two germline ends. The germline gives CDR1 SEHNR, CDR2 FQNEAQ (reference sequence).